This T cell receptor beta chain was observed in a study of T cells in Graves' hyperthyroidism and ophthalmopathy. The CDR3 runs 14 residues. Trimming cost V 2 bases and J 4 bases; bases outside gene matches: 4. In germline, CDR1 is LGHDT, CDR2 YNNKEL (reference sequence). The study, taken as a whole, reports: Using 13 V-J features, a model discriminated ophthalmopathy from stable hyperthyroidism. The majority of expanded thyroid clonotypes above 0.001 also appeared in blood.

Using RNA transcripts as the source, TCR beta CDR3 regions were amplified. A first-round RT-PCR of the TCR CDR3 used the HTBI primer set. MiXCR, run by TCRdb on the multiplex PCR reads, gives a single entry per CDR3 protein. This sample carries about half a million distinct CDR3 sequences, approximately 22% of them seen once, and the ten largest clones take around 47%. This clonotype has a count of ten or more. The antigen remains unidentified. The sequence was obtained from a woman in her seventies with Graves' ophthalmopathy. The material sequenced was blood. The J gene is TRBJ1-1, the V gene TRBV3-1; 7 nucleotides agree with TRBD1. The CDR3 is CASSQNRGFTEAFF. In DNA, the CDR3 is TGTGCCAGCAGCCAAAACAGGGGTTTCACTGAAGCTTTCTTT.